Listed below are T cell receptor beta chains from one sample, sequenced in a study of control samples from healthy donors and cancer patients. The table came from immunoSEQ multiplex PCR; TCRdb's copy has only in-frame clones and leaves some out. The listing contains about 210,000 clones. Material for sequencing was blood. Every receptor here comes from a woman between 25 and 40 years old in good health. The CDR3 runs from the conserved cysteine through the conserved F or W. Each record gives: J gene, V gene, D gene, CDR3 protein, CDR3 DNA. The D gene is left open where the match is weak.

j_call: TRBJ1-5
v_call: TRBV2
d_call: TRBD1
cdr3_aa: CASEKDREGFDWAQPQHF
cdr3_nt: TGTGCCAGCGAGAAGGACAGGGAGGGGTTCGATTGGGCTCAGCCCCAGCATTTT

j_call: TRBJ1-2
v_call: TRBV5-6
d_call: -
cdr3_aa: CASSLVTAPTNYGYTF
cdr3_nt: TGTGCCAGCAGCTTGGTCACGGCACCTACTAACTATGGCTACACCTTC

j_call: TRBJ1-2
v_call: TRBV7-9
d_call: -
cdr3_aa: CASSVPPTNYGYTF
cdr3_nt: TGTGCCAGCAGCGTACCACCAACTAACTATGGCTACACCTTC

j_call: TRBJ2-2
v_call: TRBV12-3/TRBV12-4
d_call: -
cdr3_aa: CASTPDTGELFF
cdr3_nt: TGTGCCAGCACCCCGGACACCGGGGAGCTGTTTTTT

j_call: TRBJ2-3
v_call: TRBV27
d_call: TRBD2
cdr3_aa: CASGRTSGSTDTQYF
cdr3_nt: TGTGCCAGCGGGAGGACTAGCGGGAGCACAGATACGCAGTATTTT

j_call: TRBJ1-4
v_call: TRBV4-1
d_call: -
cdr3_aa: CASSRTFLNEKLFF
cdr3_nt: TGCGCCAGCAGCCGGACATTTCTAAATGAAAAACTGTTTTTT

j_call: TRBJ1-2
v_call: TRBV24-1
d_call: TRBD1
cdr3_aa: CATSDSPGQGYHF
cdr3_nt: TGTGCCACCAGTGATAGTCCGGGACAGGGGTACCACTTC

j_call: TRBJ2-7
v_call: TRBV15
d_call: TRBD1
cdr3_aa: CATSRDPTGGPSYEQYF
cdr3_nt: TGTGCCACCAGCAGAGATCCCACAGGGGGCCCGTCCTACGAGCAGTACTTC

j_call: TRBJ2-1
v_call: TRBV12-3/TRBV12-4
d_call: TRBD2
cdr3_aa: CASSSLPSGRFF
cdr3_nt: TGTGCCAGCAGTTCCCTCCCTAGCGGCCGGTTCTTC

j_call: TRBJ2-6
v_call: TRBV28
d_call: -
cdr3_aa: CASRSQGSGANVLTF
cdr3_nt: TGTGCCAGCAGATCGCAGGGCTCTGGGGCCAACGTCCTGACTTTC

j_call: TRBJ1-1
v_call: TRBV7-9
d_call: -
cdr3_aa: CASSLAWHSPTEAFF
cdr3_nt: TGTGCCAGCAGCTTAGCTTGGCATAGCCCGACTGAAGCTTTCTTT

j_call: TRBJ1-2
v_call: TRBV28
d_call: -
cdr3_aa: CASSPTLGYGYTF
cdr3_nt: TGTGCCAGCAGCCCGACCTTAGGTTATGGCTACACCTTC

j_call: TRBJ1-1
v_call: TRBV11-2
d_call: -
cdr3_aa: CASRSPPGELNTEAFF
cdr3_nt: TGTGCCAGCAGATCTCCCCCCGGGGAATTGAACACTGAAGCTTTCTTT

j_call: TRBJ1-4
v_call: TRBV14
d_call: -
cdr3_aa: CASSQGTENEKLFF
cdr3_nt: TGTGCCAGCAGCCAAGGGACTGAGAATGAAAAACTGTTTTTT

j_call: TRBJ2-2
v_call: TRBV5-1
d_call: TRBD1
cdr3_aa: CASSQGQGSAELFF
cdr3_nt: TGCGCCAGCAGCCAGGGACAGGGGAGTGCGGAGCTGTTTTTT

j_call: TRBJ1-2
v_call: TRBV6-5
d_call: -
cdr3_aa: CASSYSWRGYGYTF
cdr3_nt: TGTGCCAGCAGTTACTCTTGGCGGGGCTATGGCTACACCTTC

j_call: TRBJ1-3
v_call: TRBV19
d_call: -
cdr3_aa: CASSPRVLTLYF
cdr3_nt: TGTGCCAGTAGTCCCCGGGTCTTGACCCTATATTTT

j_call: TRBJ2-1
v_call: TRBV9
d_call: -
cdr3_aa: CASSPLNNEQFF
cdr3_nt: TGTGCCAGCAGCCCCCTGAATAATGAGCAGTTCTTC

j_call: TRBJ2-5
v_call: TRBV6-5
d_call: TRBD1
cdr3_aa: CASRDRGGETQYF
cdr3_nt: TGTGCCAGCAGAGACAGGGGGGGAGAGACCCAGTACTTC

j_call: TRBJ1-2
v_call: TRBV18
d_call: -
cdr3_aa: CASSPPATNYGYTF
cdr3_nt: TGTGCCAGCTCACCTCCGGCTACCAACTATGGCTACACCTTC

j_call: TRBJ2-5
v_call: TRBV6-4
d_call: -
cdr3_aa: CASSQDRTETQYF
cdr3_nt: TGTGCCAGCAGTCAGGACCGGACAGAGACCCAGTACTTC

j_call: TRBJ1-4
v_call: TRBV2
d_call: TRBD1
cdr3_aa: CASRLAGTGNEKLFF
cdr3_nt: TGTGCCAGCAGGCTAGCCGGGACAGGGAATGAAAAACTGTTTTTT

j_call: TRBJ2-3
v_call: TRBV4-3
d_call: TRBD2
cdr3_aa: CASSPGVLASGGPSTDTQYF
cdr3_nt: TGCGCCAGCAGTCCAGGAGTCTTGGCTAGCGGGGGGCCTAGCACAGATACGCAGTATTTT

j_call: TRBJ1-4
v_call: TRBV30
d_call: -
cdr3_aa: CAWSDFGVGNEKLFF
cdr3_nt: TGTGCCTGGAGTGATTTCGGGGTGGGAAATGAAAAACTGTTTTTT

j_call: TRBJ2-7
v_call: TRBV21-1
d_call: -
cdr3_aa: CASSKAGGTGAYGQYF
cdr3_nt: TGTGCCAGCAGCAAAGCGGGAGGGACAGGGGCCTACGGGCAGTACTTC

j_call: TRBJ1-2
v_call: TRBV28
d_call: -
cdr3_aa: CASSRPGDTSNYGYTF
cdr3_nt: TGTGCCAGCAGTCGTCCAGGGGATACTTCTAACTATGGCTACACCTTC

j_call: TRBJ2-3
v_call: TRBV28
d_call: TRBD1
cdr3_aa: CASSSGTVPDTQYF
cdr3_nt: TGTGCCAGCAGTTCAGGGACAGTTCCAGATACGCAGTATTTT

j_call: TRBJ1-3
v_call: TRBV27
d_call: -
cdr3_aa: CASSLTGAAGNTIYF
cdr3_nt: TGTGCCAGCAGCCTGACGGGAGCAGCTGGAAACACCATATATTTT

j_call: TRBJ1-1
v_call: TRBV11-3
d_call: -
cdr3_aa: CASSRRGRNTEAFF
cdr3_nt: TGTGCCAGCAGCCGTCGGGGGAGGAACACTGAAGCTTTCTTT

j_call: TRBJ2-7
v_call: TRBV20-1
d_call: -
cdr3_aa: CSARGQDEQYF
cdr3_nt: TGCAGTGCTAGAGGACAGGACGAGCAGTACTTC

j_call: TRBJ1-3
v_call: TRBV28
d_call: -
cdr3_aa: CASSLGSASGNTIYF
cdr3_nt: TGTGCCAGCAGTTTGGGGTCAGCCTCTGGAAACACCATATATTTT

j_call: TRBJ1-1
v_call: TRBV7-3
d_call: -
cdr3_aa: CASSFAAYTEAFF
cdr3_nt: TGTGCCAGCAGCTTCGCAGCTTACACTGAAGCTTTCTTT

j_call: TRBJ2-5
v_call: TRBV10-2
d_call: TRBD1
cdr3_aa: CASSGTGGTGTQYF
cdr3_nt: TGCGCCAGCAGTGGGACAGGGGGCACGGGGACCCAGTACTTC

j_call: TRBJ2-7
v_call: TRBV25-1
d_call: -
cdr3_aa: CASSEWDANEQYF
cdr3_nt: TGTGCCAGCAGTGAATGGGACGCGAACGAGCAGTACTTC

j_call: TRBJ2-2
v_call: TRBV10-2
d_call: TRBD1
cdr3_aa: CASSKISRDRGRLNTGELFF
cdr3_nt: TGCGCCAGCAGTAAAATCTCCCGGGACAGGGGGCGATTGAACACCGGGGAGCTGTTTTTT

j_call: TRBJ2-1
v_call: TRBV29-1
d_call: TRBD2
cdr3_aa: CSVESSGEPSSYNEQFF
cdr3_nt: TGCAGCGTTGAATCCAGCGGGGAACCGAGCTCCTACAATGAGCAGTTCTTC

j_call: TRBJ1-5
v_call: TRBV6-2/TRBV6-3
d_call: -
cdr3_aa: CASSYWPRNQPQHF
cdr3_nt: TGTGCCAGCAGTTACTGGCCGAGGAATCAGCCCCAGCATTTT

j_call: TRBJ1-6
v_call: TRBV6-6
d_call: -
cdr3_aa: CASSYSRGNDSPLHF
cdr3_nt: TGTGCCAGCAGTTACTCGAGAGGGAATGATTCACCCCTCCACTTT

j_call: TRBJ1-6
v_call: TRBV19
d_call: -
cdr3_aa: CASSMAGRIRGGHSPLHF
cdr3_nt: TGTGCCAGTAGTATGGCGGGCAGAATCCGCGGGGGGCATTCACCCCTCCACTTT

j_call: TRBJ1-4
v_call: TRBV28
d_call: -
cdr3_aa: CASNIKGSMEKLFF
cdr3_nt: TGTGCCAGCAACATTAAGGGGTCAATGGAAAAACTGTTTTTT